A single sample gave rise to the 2 T cell receptor beta chains below, sequenced in a study of identical twins. A single record per CDR3 protein comes from TCRdb applying MiXCR to the 5' RACE reads. The sample records just under 550,000 distinct CDR3 sequences, roughly 15% being singletons. The same sample was also used in a study of yellow fever vaccine responses in identical twins.

Sequenced: CD4+ T cells sorted from blood. These receptors all come from a woman in her late teens or twenties in good health.

The table lists this clonotype with a few counts. The rearrangement uses TRBV5-1 and TRBJ2-3; no clear D gene. This CDR3 region has 15 residues. Germline assignment: CDR1 SGHRS and CDR2 YFSETQ. V lost 2 bases and J 0 bases, leaving 10 bases between the germline ends. DNA of the CDR3: TGCGCCAGCAGCTTCCGGACCCTTAGCACAGATACGCAGTATTTT. This translates into CASSFRTLSTDTQYF.

This clonotype appeared a few times. The gene calls are TRBV6-2 or TRBV6-3 and TRBJ1-2, with D perhaps matching TRBD1 (5 bases). The CDR3 is 13 residues long. V lost 7 bases and J lost 8, with 17 bases in between. Germline V gives CDR1 MNHEY, CDR2 SVGEGT. CDR3: CASTMTESVGYTF. The CDR3 region has the DNA TGTGCCAGCACCATGACAGAATCTGTAGGCTACACCTTC.